Reported below is one TCR beta chain. Its matching antigen is unknown. The protocol was immunoSEQ multiplex PCR, while the TCRdb copy is restricted to in-frame clones and leaves out a portion. Among some 110,000 clones listed, just over 90% were seen once. The V segment lost 6 bases and the J segment 1 base; nucleotides outside the gene matches: 2. From germline, CDR1 is KGHSH and CDR2 LQKENI. CDR3 length: 13 amino acids. This entry comes from a study of graft-versus-host responses after intestinal transplantation. The sample was unstimulated CD4+ T cells sorted from spleen or lymph node cells, taken before transplant. The sequence was collected from a human donor who was the organ donor for an intestinal transplant. V is TRBV18 and J is TRBJ2-5; TRBD2 matches at 7 bases. The CDR3 loop is CASSSGTQETQYF. CDR3 sequence (DNA): TGTGCCAGCTCGAGCGGGACCCAAGAGACCCAGTACTTC.